This T cell receptor (beta chain) is drawn from a study of beta chain features in type 1 diabetes. General observations from the study: Shortening that was moderate but significant affected the TCRB CDR3s of Type 1 diabetes patients in all four CD4+ subsets.

The table lists this clone with a few counts. The antigen remains unidentified. This CDR3 contains 16 residues. Expressed TCRB transcripts got sequenced, as all isolated RNA was reverse transcribed. The repertoire was sequenced with immunoSEQ multiplex PCR; TCRdb's copy has only in-frame clones and lacks some. This table holds approximately 140,000 clones, around 7% found once. This receptor was taken from a woman between 25 and 40 years old in good health. The sample was central memory CD4+ T cells from blood. The V and J genes are TRBV21-1 and TRBJ1-1; TRBD1 is the table's D call, not checked against the DNA. TRBV21-1 is a documented pseudogene. CDR3 DNA: TGTGCCAGCAGCAAGGAGTCAGGGCCTATGAACACTGAAGCTTTCTTT. This encodes CASSKESGPMNTEAFF.